Below, one T cell receptor beta chain is given with its context. Its antigen remains unidentified. This specimen belongs to a study of OX40 agonist ivuxolimab in advanced cancers. Study-wide results and caveats: Expanded clones tended on average to be more numerous among CD8+ T cells than CD4+. Both CD4+ and CD8+ T cell populations in blood had undergone clonal expansion by week 6 at 0.1 to 3.0 mg/kg. Among the lowest peripheral clonal expansion occurred in 0.1-3.0 mg/kg partial responders.

Germline V gives CDR1 MNHEY, CDR2 SMNVEV (reference sequence). V lost 1 base to trimming and J lost 4 bases; unmatched junction nucleotides: 10. The CDR3 runs 17 residues. Sequenced by immunoSEQ multiplex PCR; TCRdb stores in-frame clones only, minus some. This repertoire shows about 99,000 clones, more than 95% found once; its top ten account for 2% to 2.5%. The sample was CD4+ or CD8+ T cells sorted from blood, taken in a trial of the OX40 agonist ivuxolimab. The V and J genes are TRBV27 and TRBJ2-3, with 8 bases that match TRBD2. The source is an adult with an advanced solid tumor such as melanoma, head and neck, liver or kidney cancer. In DNA, the CDR3 is TGTGCCAGCAGTTTATTATTCCCCAGCGGGAGCTCAGATACGCAGTATTTT. Protein: CASSLLFPSGSSDTQYF.